These 11 T cell receptor beta chains were sequenced from one sample in a study of T cells in Graves' hyperthyroidism and ophthalmopathy. Authors of the study amplified TCR beta CDR3 regions from RNA transcripts. An initial round of RT-PCR targeting the TCR CDR3 relied on the HTBI primer set. TCRdb re-called the multiplex PCR reads with MiXCR, one entry per CDR3 protein. The table records approximately 610,000 distinct CDR3 sequences, around 17% of them present only once. Sequenced: blood. All receptors come from a woman younger than 35 with Graves' hyperthyroidism.

CDR3 loop: CSASSGLAGDEQYF. In DNA form, the CDR3 reads TGCAGTGCTAGTAGCGGACTAGCGGGAGACGAGCAGTACTTC. The chain has TRBV20-1 and TRBJ2-7; 13 positions match TRBD2. CDR1 and CDR2 (germline): DFQATT, SNEGSKA (reference sequence). V was pared by 3 bases and J by 5 bases, with 4 bases of the junction left unmatched. This CDR3 has 14 amino acids.

This clonotype was recorded at least ten times. This chain joins TRBV6-6 and TRBJ2-1, with 7 bases lining up with TRBD1. The CDR3 consists of 14 residues. Germline CDR1 is MNHNY and CDR2 is SVGAGI (reference sequence). V trimming: 1 base; J trimming: 6 bases; junction bases outside the gene matches: 3. CDR3 sequence reads: CASSYWDSRNEQFF. The CDR3 bases are TGTGCCAGCAGTTACTGGGACAGTCGCAATGAGCAGTTCTTC.

The J gene is TRBJ1-5, the V gene TRBV7-6; D remains ambiguous. The CDR3 is made up of 15 amino acids. Trimming removed 5 bases from V and 4 bases from J, with 15 bases in between. Germline CDR1 is SGHVS and CDR2 is FNYEAQ. The CDR3 coding sequence is TGTGCCAGCAGCCCGGAGGCCGCCGGGAATCAGCCCCAGCATTTT. Its translation: CASSPEAAGNQPQHF. Supplemented by reference TRBV7-6 and TRBJ1-5, the full variable domain reads GAGVSQSPRYKVTKRGQDVALRCDPISGHVSLYWYRQALGQGPEFLTYFNYEAQQDKSGLPNDRFSAERPEGSISTLTIQRTEQRDSAMYRCASSPEAAGNQPQHFGDGTRLSIL.

This clonotype was observed a few times. V and J are TRBV18 and TRBJ1-2; D is unresolved. Germline V gene lookup returns CDR1 KGHSH and CDR2 LQKENI. V shed 4 bases and J shed 0 bases, with 12 bases lying between them. The CDR3 extends over 15 amino acids. This chain's CDR3 is CASSRSDGSNYGYTF. In nucleotides, the CDR3 is TGTGCCAGCTCACGATCGGACGGTTCTAACTATGGCTACACCTTC.

There are many counts of this clonotype. The chain couples TRBV7-9 to TRBJ2-1; possibly TRBD1 or TRBD2 for D (6 bases each). The CDR3 consists of 14 residues. V was clipped by 5 bases and J by 7 bases, with 15 bases between them. Germline V CDR1 and CDR2: SEHNR, FQNEAQ (reference sequence). CDR3 loop: CASSPRTGRNEQFF. CDR3 in DNA: TGTGCCAGCAGCCCGCGTACAGGGAGGAATGAGCAGTTCTTC.

This clonotype was recorded many times. The CDR3 reads CASSLDPGTQYF. The CDR3 region has the DNA TGTGCCAGCAGCTTAGATCCTGGTACGCAGTATTTT. The chain joins TRBV11-3 to TRBJ2-3; D gene uncertain. CDR3 size: 12 residues. Germline V gives CDR1 SGHNT, CDR2 YENEEA. With 0 bases removed from V and 8 bases from J, the gap between germline ends came to 6 bases. Full variable domain (missing parts from reference TRBV11-3 and TRBJ2-3): EAGVVQSPRYKIIEKKQPVAFWCNPISGHNTLYWYLQNLGQGPELLIRYENEEAVDDSQLPKDRFSAERLKGVDSTLKIQPAELGDSAVYLCASSLDPGTQYFGPGTRLTVL.

V usage is TRBV6-2 or TRBV6-3 and J usage is TRBJ2-1; unclear D gene. Germline-derived CDR1 and CDR2 are MNHEY and SVGEGT. The ends were cut back, 2 bases at V and 2 bases at J, with 4 bases in the middle. CDR3 length: 13 residues. CDR3 in DNA: TGTGCCAGCAGTTACGGCCCCTACAATGAGCAGTTCTTC. Encoded protein: CASSYGPYNEQFF.

The V call is TRBV6-1, the J call TRBJ1-3; no clear D. V was cut by 0 bases and J by 2 bases, with 8 bases left in between. Germline V gene data show CDR1 as MNHNS and CDR2 as SASEGT. This CDR3 contains 15 residues. CDR3 coding DNA: TGTGCCAGCAGTGAAGCCCCCGGTGCTGGAAACACCATATATTTT. Amino acid sequence: CASSEAPGAGNTIYF.

This clonotype occurred many times. CDR3 DNA: TGTGCCAGCAGCTACGGACCGGGTGGAAACACCATATATTTT. This codes for CASSYGPGGNTIYF. This rearrangement joins TRBV3-1 to TRBJ1-3; no definite D call. The CDR3 runs to 14 residues. Germline V gene lookup returns CDR1 LGHDT and CDR2 YNNKEL (reference sequence). V was pared by 5 bases and J by 3 bases, with 11 bases between.

This clonotype was found many times. V is TRBV5-8 and J is TRBJ2-7, with D perhaps matching TRBD1 (5 bases). The CDR3 runs 17 residues. V lost 4 bases, J lost 3 bases, and 23 bases lay in between. Germline values: CDR1 SGHTS, CDR2 YDEGEE. The CDR3, as DNA: TGTGCCAGCAGCACCCCAGAGCCCCACCGCGGACACTACGAGCAGTACTTC. This encodes CASSTPEPHRGHYEQYF.

The chain carries TRBV20-1 and TRBJ2-1, with D perhaps TRBD2 (5 bases). Germline values: CDR1 DFQATT, CDR2 SNEGSKA (reference sequence). V gave up 1 base and J gave up 4 bases, with 8 bases separating them. The CDR3 has 13 residues. The CDR3 reads CSARAGRYNEQFF. CDR3 sequence (DNA): TGCAGTGCTAGAGCGGGAAGATACAATGAGCAGTTCTTC.